This T cell receptor (beta chain) is drawn from a study of OX40 agonist ivuxolimab in advanced cancers. Describing the broader study: Ivuxolimab, which targeted the costimulatory receptor OX40 (CD134), was an agonistic, fully human IgG2 monoclonal antibody. The paper covers the monotherapy dose-escalation part of the phase I ivuxolimab trial, which included N of about 56 patients. Among the approximately 54 dose-escalation patients, some 20 had hepatocellular carcinoma, roughly 15 melanoma, 9 renal cell carcinoma and 9 head and neck cancer. Patients were allowed to have had prior anti-PD-1, anti-PD-L1 or anti-CTLA-4 therapy, and around 40% of the dose-escalation patients had previously received checkpoint inhibitors. Partial responses were achieved by three dose-escalation patients, of whom one had hepatocellular carcinoma and two had cutaneous melanoma. The dose-escalation cohort was over 70% male with a mean age of about 58 years, ranging from about 20 to 85. Peripheral TCRbeta sequencing was intended to test whether TCR sequence diversity was altered and clonal T-cell expansion was caused by ivuxolimab. Intravenous ivuxolimab was administered to patients every 2 weeks at six dose levels: 0.01, 0.1, 0.3, 1.5, 3 and 10 mg/kg.

The paper's findings and limits, for the study overall: At doses of 0.1 to 3.0 mg/kg, clonal expansion of both CD4+ and CD8+ T cells in blood was seen between baseline and week 6. Low levels of normalized T-cell clonal expansion were also shown by some nonresponding patients. After ivuxolimab, more expanded clones were found on average in CD8+ T cells than in CD4+ T cells. Antigen specificity was not determined for the clonally expanded peripheral T cells. Partial responders in the 0.1-3.0 mg/kg groups had among the lowest normalized peripheral clonal expansion, especially among CD8+ T cells.

To sequence the TCRbeta CDR3 region, genomic DNA was isolated from the sorted cells. The immunoSEQ Assay was used for sequencing of TCRbeta CDR3 regions. In its TCRdb copy, this immuneACCESS table keeps in-frame sequences only and misses some clones. Where compared with another copy, unresolved V genes explain less than half of these, and the others have no known cause. A total of about 150,000 clones appear in this sample, 94% of them only once. The leading ten clones occupy around 0.28% of the sample. Patients with autoimmune disease history or receiving systemic immunosuppression were excluded from the trial. Peripheral blood for TCR sequencing was drawn from every dose cohort at baseline, at cycle 4 day 1 and at cycle 7 day 1. The samples were drawn from a first-in-human, open-label, multicenter phase I dose-escalation trial of ivuxolimab. Adults with locally advanced or metastatic melanoma, renal cell carcinoma, hepatocellular carcinoma or head and neck squamous cell carcinoma were enrolled in the trial. Before TCR sequencing, CD4+ T cells and CD8+ T cells were sorted from peripheral blood as separate populations.

Trimming removed 3 bases from V and 0 bases from J, leaving 12 bases between the germline ends. The CDR3 numbers 16 residues from cysteine through phenylalanine. The only DNA kept is the CDR3, 48 bases in frame from the first base. CDR1 and CDR2, per the germline V gene, are LGHNT and FRNRAP. As regards this clone: Its target antigen remains unknown. Base quality data are lacking; no much larger clone is found one base away.

The V gene is TRBV12-5 and the J gene is TRBJ1-3; TRBD1 is perhaps the D gene, given 6 matching bases. Specimen: CD4+ or CD8+ T cells sorted from blood, collected in a trial of the OX40 agonist ivuxolimab. The clonotype originates from an adult with an advanced solid tumor such as melanoma, head and neck, liver or kidney cancer. The nucleotide sequence reads as follows: TGTGCTAGTGGTTTTGGGGACATGAGCTCTGGAAACACCATATATTTT. Its product reads: CASGFGDMSSGNTIYF.